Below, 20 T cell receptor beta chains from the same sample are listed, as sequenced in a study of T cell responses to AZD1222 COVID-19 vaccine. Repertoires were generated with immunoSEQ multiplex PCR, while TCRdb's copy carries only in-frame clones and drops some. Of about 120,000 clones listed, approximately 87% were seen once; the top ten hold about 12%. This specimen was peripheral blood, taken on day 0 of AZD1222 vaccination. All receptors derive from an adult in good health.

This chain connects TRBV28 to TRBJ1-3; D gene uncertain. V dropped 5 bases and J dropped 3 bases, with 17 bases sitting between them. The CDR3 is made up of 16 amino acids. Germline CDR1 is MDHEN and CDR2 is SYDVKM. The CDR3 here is CASSPSGWAGGNTIYF. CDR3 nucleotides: TGTGCCAGCAGTCCCTCGGGATGGGCGGGTGGAAACACCATATATTTT.

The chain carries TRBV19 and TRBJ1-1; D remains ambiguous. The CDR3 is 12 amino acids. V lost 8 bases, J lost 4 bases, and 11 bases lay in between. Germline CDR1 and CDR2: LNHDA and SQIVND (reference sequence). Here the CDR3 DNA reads TGTGCCAGTTCATCGGGAATCACTGAAGCTTTCTTT. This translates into CASSSGITEAFF.

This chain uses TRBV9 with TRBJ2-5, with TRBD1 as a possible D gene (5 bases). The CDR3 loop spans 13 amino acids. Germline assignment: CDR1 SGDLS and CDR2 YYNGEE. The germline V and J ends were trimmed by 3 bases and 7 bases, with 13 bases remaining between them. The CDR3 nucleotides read TGTGCCAGCAGCGCCCGACAGTCTTCGACCCAGTACTTC. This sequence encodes CASSARQSSTQYF.

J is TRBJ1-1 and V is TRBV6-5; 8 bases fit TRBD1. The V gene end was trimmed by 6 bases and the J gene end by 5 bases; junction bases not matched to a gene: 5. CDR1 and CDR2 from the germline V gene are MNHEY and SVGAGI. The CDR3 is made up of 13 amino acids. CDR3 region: CASSDRGYTEAFF. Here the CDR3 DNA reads TGTGCCAGCAGCGACAGGGGCTATACTGAAGCTTTCTTT.

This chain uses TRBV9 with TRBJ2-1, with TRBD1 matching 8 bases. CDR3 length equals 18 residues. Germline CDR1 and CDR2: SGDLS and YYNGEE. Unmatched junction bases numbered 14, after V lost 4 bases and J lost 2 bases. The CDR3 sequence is CASSINGGQARTYNEQFF. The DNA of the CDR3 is TGTGCCAGCAGCATAAATGGGGGACAGGCAAGGACCTACAATGAGCAGTTCTTC.

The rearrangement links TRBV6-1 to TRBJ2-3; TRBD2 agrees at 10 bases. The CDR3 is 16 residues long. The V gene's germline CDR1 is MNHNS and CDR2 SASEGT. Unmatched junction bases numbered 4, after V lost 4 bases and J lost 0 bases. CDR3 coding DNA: TGTGCCAGCAGTGGGACTAGCGGTGCTAGCACAGATACGCAGTATTTT. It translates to CASSGTSGASTDTQYF.

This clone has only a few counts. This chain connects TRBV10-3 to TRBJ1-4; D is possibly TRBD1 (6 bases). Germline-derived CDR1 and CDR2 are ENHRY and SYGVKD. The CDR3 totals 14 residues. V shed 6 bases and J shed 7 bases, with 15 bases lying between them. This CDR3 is CAIRDKGVGEKLFF. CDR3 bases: TGTGCCATCAGGGACAAGGGGGTCGGTGAAAAACTGTTTTTT.

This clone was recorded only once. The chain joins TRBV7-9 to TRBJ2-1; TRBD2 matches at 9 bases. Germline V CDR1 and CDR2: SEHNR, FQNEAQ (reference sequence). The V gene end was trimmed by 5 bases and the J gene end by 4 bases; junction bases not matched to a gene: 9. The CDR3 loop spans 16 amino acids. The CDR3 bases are TGTGCCAGCAGCGACGGGACTAGCAGAAGATACAATGAGCAGTTCTTC. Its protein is CASSDGTSRRYNEQFF.

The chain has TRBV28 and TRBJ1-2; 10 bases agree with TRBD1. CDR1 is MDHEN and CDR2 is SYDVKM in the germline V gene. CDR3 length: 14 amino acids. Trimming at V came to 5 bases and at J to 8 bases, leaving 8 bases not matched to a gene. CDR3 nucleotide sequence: TGTGCCAGCAGTAGATCAGGACAGGGGGTCGGCTACACCTTC. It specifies CASSRSGQGVGYTF.

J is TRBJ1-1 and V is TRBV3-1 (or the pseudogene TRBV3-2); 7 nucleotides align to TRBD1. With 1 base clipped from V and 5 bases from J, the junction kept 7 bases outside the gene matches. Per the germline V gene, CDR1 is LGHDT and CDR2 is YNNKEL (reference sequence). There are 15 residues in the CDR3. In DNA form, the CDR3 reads TGTGCCAGCAGCCAAGCATGGACAGGTGGTACTGAAGCTTTCTTT. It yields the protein CASSQAWTGGTEAFF.

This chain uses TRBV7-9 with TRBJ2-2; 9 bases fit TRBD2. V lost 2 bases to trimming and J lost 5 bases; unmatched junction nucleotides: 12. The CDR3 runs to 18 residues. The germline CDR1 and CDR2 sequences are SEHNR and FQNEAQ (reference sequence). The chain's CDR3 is CASSLRASGTPRTGELFF. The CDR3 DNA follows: TGTGCCAGCAGCTTAAGGGCTAGCGGGACTCCAAGAACCGGGGAGCTGTTTTTT.

The CDR3 loop is CAIGNTGELFF. CDR3 coding DNA: TGTGCCATTGGAAACACCGGGGAGCTGTTTTTT. The J gene is TRBJ2-2, the V gene TRBV10-3; D remains ambiguous. The CDR3 runs to 11 residues. The germline gives CDR1 ENHRY, CDR2 SYGVKD. V lost 9 bases and J lost 2, with 4 bases in between.

The CDR3 region has the DNA TGTGCCAGCAGTTATGGGGGGAACTATGGCTACACCTTC. Its translation: CASSYGGNYGYTF. The genes are TRBV6-2 or TRBV6-3 and TRBJ1-2, with D maybe TRBD1 (5 bases). Germline V CDR1 and CDR2: MNHEY, SVGEGT. V lost 3 bases to trimming and J lost 2 bases, with 7 bases between them. The CDR3 runs 13 residues.

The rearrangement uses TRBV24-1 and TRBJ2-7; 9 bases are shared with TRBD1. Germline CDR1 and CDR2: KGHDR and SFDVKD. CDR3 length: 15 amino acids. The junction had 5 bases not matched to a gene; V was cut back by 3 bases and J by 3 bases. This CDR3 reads CATSDPGDRVYEQYF. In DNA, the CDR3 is TGTGCCACCAGTGATCCGGGGGACAGGGTCTACGAGCAGTACTTC.

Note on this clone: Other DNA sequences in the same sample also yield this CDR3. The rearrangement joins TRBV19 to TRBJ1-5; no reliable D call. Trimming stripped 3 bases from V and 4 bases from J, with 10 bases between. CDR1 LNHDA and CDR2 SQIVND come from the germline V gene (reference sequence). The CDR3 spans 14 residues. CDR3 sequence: CASSIESQNQPQHF. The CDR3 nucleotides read TGTGCCAGTAGTATTGAGAGTCAAAATCAGCCCCAGCATTTT.

For the CDR3, the DNA is TGTGCCACCAGCACCGGATCCAGGACAGGGGAAAAACTGTTTTTT. Translation gives CATSTGSRTGEKLFF. The rearrangement uses TRBV15 and TRBJ1-4; TRBD1 aligns across 8 bases. This CDR3 region has 15 residues. With V trimmed by 4 bases and J by 8 bases, 9 bases remained unmatched. The germline CDR1 and CDR2 sequences are LNHNV and YYDKDF (reference sequence).

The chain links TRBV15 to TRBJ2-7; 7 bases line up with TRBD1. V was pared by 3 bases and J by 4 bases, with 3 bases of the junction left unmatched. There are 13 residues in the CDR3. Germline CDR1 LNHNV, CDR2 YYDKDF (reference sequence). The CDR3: CATSSHRGYEQYF. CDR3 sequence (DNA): TGTGCCACCAGCAGTCACAGGGGTTACGAGCAGTACTTC.

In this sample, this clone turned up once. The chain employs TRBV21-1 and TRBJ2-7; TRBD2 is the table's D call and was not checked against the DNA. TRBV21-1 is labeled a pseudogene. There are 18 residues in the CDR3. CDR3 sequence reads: CASSNGGRRSGSSYEQYF. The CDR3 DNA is TGTGCCAGCAGCAATGGGGGAAGACGTAGCGGAAGCTCCTACGAGCAGTACTTC.

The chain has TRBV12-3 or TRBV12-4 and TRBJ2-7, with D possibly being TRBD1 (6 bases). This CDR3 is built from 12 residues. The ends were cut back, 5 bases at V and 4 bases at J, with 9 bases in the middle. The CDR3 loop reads CASSTTGYEQYF. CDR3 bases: TGTGCCAGCAGTACGACAGGTTACGAGCAGTACTTC.

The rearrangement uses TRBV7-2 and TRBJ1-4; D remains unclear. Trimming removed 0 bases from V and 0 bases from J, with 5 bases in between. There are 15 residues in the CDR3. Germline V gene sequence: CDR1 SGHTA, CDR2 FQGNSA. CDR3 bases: TGTGCCAGCAGCTTAGCGCTAGCAACTAATGAAAAACTGTTTTTT. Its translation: CASSLALATNEKLFF.